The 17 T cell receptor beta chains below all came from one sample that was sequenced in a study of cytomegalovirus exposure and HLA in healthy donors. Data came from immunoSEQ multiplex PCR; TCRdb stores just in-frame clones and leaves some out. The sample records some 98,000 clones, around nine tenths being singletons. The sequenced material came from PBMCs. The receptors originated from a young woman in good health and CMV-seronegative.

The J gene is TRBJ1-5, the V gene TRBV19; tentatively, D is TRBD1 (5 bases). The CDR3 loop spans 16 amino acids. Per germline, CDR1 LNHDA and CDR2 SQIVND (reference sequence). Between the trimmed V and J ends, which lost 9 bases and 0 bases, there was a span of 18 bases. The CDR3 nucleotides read TGTGCCAGCGATTCCGCCGGGGGATATAGCAATCAGCCCCAGCATTTT. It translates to CASDSAGGYSNQPQHF.

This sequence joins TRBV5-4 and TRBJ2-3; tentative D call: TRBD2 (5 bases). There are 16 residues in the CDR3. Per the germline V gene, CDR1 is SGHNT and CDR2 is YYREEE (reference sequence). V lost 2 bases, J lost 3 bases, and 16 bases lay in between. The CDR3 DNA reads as TGTGCCAGCAGCTTACGGGATTTATTAGTTACAGATACGCAGTATTTT. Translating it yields CASSLRDLLVTDTQYF.

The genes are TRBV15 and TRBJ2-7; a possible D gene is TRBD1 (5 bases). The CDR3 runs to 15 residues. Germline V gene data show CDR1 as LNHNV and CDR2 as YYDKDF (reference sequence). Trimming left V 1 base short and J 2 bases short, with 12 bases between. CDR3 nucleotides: TGTGCCACCAGCAGAGGCCCCCCAGGGACCTACGAGCAGTACTTC. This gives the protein CATSRGPPGTYEQYF.

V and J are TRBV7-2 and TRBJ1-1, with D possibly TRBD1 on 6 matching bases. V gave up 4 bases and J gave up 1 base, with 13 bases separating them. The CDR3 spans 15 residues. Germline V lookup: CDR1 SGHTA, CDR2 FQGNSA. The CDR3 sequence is CASSSYRVPNTEAFF. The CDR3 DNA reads TGTGCCAGCAGCTCATACAGGGTCCCGAACACTGAAGCTTTCTTT.

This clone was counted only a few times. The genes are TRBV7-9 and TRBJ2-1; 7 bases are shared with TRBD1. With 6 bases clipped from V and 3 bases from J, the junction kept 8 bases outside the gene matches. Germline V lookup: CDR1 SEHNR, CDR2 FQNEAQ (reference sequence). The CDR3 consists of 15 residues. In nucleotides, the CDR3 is TGTGCCAGCAGGTCCTCAGGGGGTGGCTACAATGAGCAGTTCTTC. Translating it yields CASRSSGGGYNEQFF.

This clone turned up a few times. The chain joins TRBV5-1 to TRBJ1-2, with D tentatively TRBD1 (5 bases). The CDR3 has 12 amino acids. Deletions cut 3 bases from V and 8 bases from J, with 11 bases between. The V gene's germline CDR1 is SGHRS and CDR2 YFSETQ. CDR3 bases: TGCGCCAGCAGCTGGCAGGGTGAGGGCTACACCTTC. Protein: CASSWQGEGYTF.

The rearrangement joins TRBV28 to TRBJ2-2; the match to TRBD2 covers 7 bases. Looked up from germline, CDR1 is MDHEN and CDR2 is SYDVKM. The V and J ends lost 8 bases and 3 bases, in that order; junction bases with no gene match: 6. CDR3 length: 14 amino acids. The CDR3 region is CASRGLRYTGELFF. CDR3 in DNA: TGTGCCAGCCGGGGACTACGCTACACCGGGGAGCTGTTTTTT.

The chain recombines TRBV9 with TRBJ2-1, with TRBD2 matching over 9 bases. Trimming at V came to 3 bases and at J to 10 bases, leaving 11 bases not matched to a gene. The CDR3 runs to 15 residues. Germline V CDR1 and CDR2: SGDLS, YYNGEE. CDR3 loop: CASSAPGLATGEQFF. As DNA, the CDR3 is TGTGCCAGCAGCGCACCGGGACTAGCAACCGGCGAGCAGTTCTTC.

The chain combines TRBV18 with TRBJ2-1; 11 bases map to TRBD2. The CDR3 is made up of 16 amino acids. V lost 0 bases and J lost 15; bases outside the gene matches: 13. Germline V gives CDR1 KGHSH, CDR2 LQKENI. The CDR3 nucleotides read TGTGCCAGCTCACCACCACGGGGGACTAGCGGCTTAGGGCCGTTCTTC. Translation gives CASSPPRGTSGLGPFF.

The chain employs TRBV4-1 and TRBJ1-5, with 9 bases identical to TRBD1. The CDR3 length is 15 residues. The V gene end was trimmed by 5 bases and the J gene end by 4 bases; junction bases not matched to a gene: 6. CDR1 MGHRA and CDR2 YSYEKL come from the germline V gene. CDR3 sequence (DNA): TGCGCCAGCAGCTGGGGAGACAGGGGGAATCAGCCCCAGCATTTT. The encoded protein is CASSWGDRGNQPQHF.

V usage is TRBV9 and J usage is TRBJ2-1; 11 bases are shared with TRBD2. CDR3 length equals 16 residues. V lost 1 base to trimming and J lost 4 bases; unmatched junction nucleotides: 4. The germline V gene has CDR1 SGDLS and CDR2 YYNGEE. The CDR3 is CASSVQLAGEYNEQFF. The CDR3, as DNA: TGTGCCAGCAGCGTACAACTAGCGGGAGAGTACAATGAGCAGTTCTTC.

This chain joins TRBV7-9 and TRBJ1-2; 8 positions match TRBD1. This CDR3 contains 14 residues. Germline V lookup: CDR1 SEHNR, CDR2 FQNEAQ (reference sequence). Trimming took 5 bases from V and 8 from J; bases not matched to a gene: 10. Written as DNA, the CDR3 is TGTGCCAGCAGCCGACCACTGACAGGGGAGGGCTACACCTTC. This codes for CASSRPLTGEGYTF.

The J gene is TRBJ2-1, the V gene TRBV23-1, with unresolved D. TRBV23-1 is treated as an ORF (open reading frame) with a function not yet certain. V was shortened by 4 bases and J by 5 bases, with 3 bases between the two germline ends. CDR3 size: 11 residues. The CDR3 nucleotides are TGCGCCAGCAGTCTCAACAATGAGCAGTTCTTC. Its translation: CASSLNNEQFF.

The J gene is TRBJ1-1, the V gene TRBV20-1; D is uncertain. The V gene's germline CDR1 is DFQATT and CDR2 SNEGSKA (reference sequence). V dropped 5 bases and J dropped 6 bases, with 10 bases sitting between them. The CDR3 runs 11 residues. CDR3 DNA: TGCAGTGCTCCCGAGGTCGCTGAAGCTTTCTTT. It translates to CSAPEVAEAFF.

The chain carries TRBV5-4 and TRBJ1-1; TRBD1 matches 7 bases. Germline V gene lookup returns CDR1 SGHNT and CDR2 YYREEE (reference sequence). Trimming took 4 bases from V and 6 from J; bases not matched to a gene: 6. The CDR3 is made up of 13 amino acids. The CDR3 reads CASSTGTDSEAFF. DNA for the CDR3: TGTGCCAGCAGCACAGGGACAGACTCTGAAGCTTTCTTT.

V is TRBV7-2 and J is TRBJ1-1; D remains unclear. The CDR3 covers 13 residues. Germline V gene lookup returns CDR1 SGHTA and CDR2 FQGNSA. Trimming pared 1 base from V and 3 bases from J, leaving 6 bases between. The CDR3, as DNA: TGTGCCAGCAGCTTAGTATTATACACTGAAGCTTTCTTT. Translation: CASSLVLYTEAFF.

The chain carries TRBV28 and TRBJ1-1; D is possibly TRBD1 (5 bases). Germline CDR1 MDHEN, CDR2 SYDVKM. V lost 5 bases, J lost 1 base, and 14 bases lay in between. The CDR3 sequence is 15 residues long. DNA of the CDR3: TGTGCCAGCAGTCCGTCGGACAACTCGAACACTGAAGCTTTCTTT. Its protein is CASSPSDNSNTEAFF.